The rows below give T cell receptor beta chains drawn from one sample of a study of OX40 agonist ivuxolimab in advanced cancers. This table comes from immunoSEQ multiplex PCR, and its TCRdb copy is limited to in-frame clones, with some not included. The sample comprises around 40,000 clones, roughly 82% of which are singletons, and approximately 8.1% rests with the top ten. Sequencing used CD4+ or CD8+ T cells sorted from blood, obtained in a trial of the OX40 agonist ivuxolimab. These receptors originate from an adult with an advanced solid tumor such as melanoma, head and neck, liver or kidney cancer. CDR3s include the opening cysteine and the closing phenylalanine or tryptophan. The D gene is left open where the match is weak. Not every row has a clone size; where given, it reads once, few, many or a size class.

D | J | size | V | DNA | CDR3
TRBD1 | TRBJ1-2 | NA | TRBV5-1 | TGCGCCAGCAGTTCGACAGGGGAGAACTATGGCTACACCTTC | CASSSTGENYGYTF
NA | TRBJ2-7 | NA | TRBV28 | TGTGCCAGCAGTTTCCCAGTAGCGGAGTACGAGCAGTACTTC | CASSFPVAEYEQYF
TRBD1 | TRBJ1-1 | NA | TRBV12-5 | TGTGCTAGTGCCTCCAGGGGGGGCTTCACTGAAGCTTTCTTT | CASASRGGFTEAFF
TRBD2 | TRBJ2-1 | NA | TRBV28 | TGTGCCAGCAGTTTCGGACTAGGCGAGCGGAATGAGCAGTTCTTC | CASSFGLGERNEQFF
NA | TRBJ1-2 | once | TRBV21-1 | TGTGCCAGCAGCCCTCTCTGCTACACCTTC | CASSPLCYTF
NA | TRBJ2-1 | NA | TRBV7-8 | TGTGCCAGCAGCTTAGTAGCTAATGAGCAGTTCTTC | CASSLVANEQFF
NA | TRBJ1-4 | NA | TRBV6-1 | TGTGCCAGCAGAAGGGACGGGGATGAAAAACTGTTTTTT | CASRRDGDEKLFF
TRBD1 | TRBJ1-4 | NA | TRBV6-5 | TGTGCCAGCAGCACGGGACAGGGGGACGAAAAACTGTTTTTT | CASSTGQGDEKLFF
NA | TRBJ2-5 | NA | TRBV7-8 | TGTGCCAGCTATAGGGCAGAGGAGACCCAGTACTTC | CASYRAEETQYF
NA | TRBJ2-3 | few | TRBV5-4 | TGTGCCAGCAGCTTGGATTTCCTGGAAACGAGCACAGATACGCAGTATTTT | CASSLDFLETSTDTQYF
NA | TRBJ1-1 | few | TRBV5-1 | TGCGCCAGCAGCTTGGGTTCGGCGAACACTGAAGCTTTCTTT | CASSLGSANTEAFF
TRBD2 | TRBJ2-2 | NA | TRBV11-3 | TGTGCCAGCAGCCCTCTCCTGACTAGCGGATTTGCCGGGGAGCTGTTTTTT | CASSPLLTSGFAGELFF
TRBD1 | TRBJ2-2 | NA | TRBV2 | TGTGCCAGCAGACAGCTAGGACAGGGTAACGGGGAGCTGTTTTTT | CASRQLGQGNGELFF
TRBD1 | TRBJ1-1 | NA | TRBV6-6 | TGTGCCAGCAGTCCCTGGACAGGGGACAGGGCTTTCTTT | CASSPWTGDRAFF
NA | TRBJ1-1 | NA | TRBV10-3 | TGTGCCATCAGTGAGTCGACGGGGGAGACCACTGAAGCTTTCTTT | CAISESTGETTEAFF
NA | TRBJ2-1 | NA | TRBV9 | TGTGCCAGCAGCGTAGAGGGCTTTGAGCAGTTCTTC | CASSVEGFEQFF
TRBD2 | TRBJ2-5 | NA | TRBV27 | TGTGCCAGCAGGGGGCGACTAGCAGAAGAGGGTTACAAAGCGGAGACCCAGTACTTC | CASRGRLAEEGYKAETQYF
NA | TRBJ2-1 | few | TRBV7-2 | TGTGCCAGCAGCTTATTGGAGGGAGTCGGGGGGCAGTTCTTC | CASSLLEGVGGQFF
TRBD1 | TRBJ1-5 | NA | TRBV19 | TGTGCCAGTAGTCAGGGGGACGGGACAGGGATTAGCAATCAGCCCCAGCATTTT | CASSQGDGTGISNQPQHF
NA | TRBJ1-5 | NA | TRBV5-1 | TGCGCCAGCAGCACGGGGCAGGGACCCAATCAGCCCCAGCATTTT | CASSTGQGPNQPQHF
NA | TRBJ2-3 | NA | TRBV7-9 | TGTGCCAGCAGCTTAGGGGGCACAGATACGCAGTATTTT | CASSLGGTDTQYF
NA | TRBJ1-2 | once | TRBV7-8 | TGTGCCAGCAGCTTAGCGGGCAGGAATTTGGACTATGGCTACACCTTC | CASSLAGRNLDYGYTF
NA | TRBJ1-2 | NA | TRBV6-1 | TGTGCCAGCAGTGCGGGGGAACTCTATGGCTACACCTTC | CASSAGELYGYTF
NA | TRBJ1-2 | NA | TRBV5-8 | TGTGCCAGCAGCTTGGGCGGGGAGACCGGCTATGGCTACACCTTC | CASSLGGETGYGYTF
TRBD2 | TRBJ2-7 | NA | TRBV5-4 | TGTGCCAGCAGCCGCCTAGCGGGAGGGCCTTACGAGCAGTACTTC | CASSRLAGGPYEQYF
TRBD2 | TRBJ2-5 | NA | TRBV14 | TGTGCCAGCAGCCCGGGACTAGCGGGAGCAGAGACCCAGTACTTC | CASSPGLAGAETQYF
NA | TRBJ2-7 | few | TRBV2 | TGTGCCAGCAGTTACACCGACTCCTACGAGCAGTACTTC | CASSYTDSYEQYF